This TCR beta chain was observed in a study of T cells in tuberculosis. Cells were sorted from thawed PBMC rested overnight and stained with GMM-loaded CD1B tetramer, viability dye and anti-CD3. The lipid loaded on the CD1B tetramers was C32 glucose monomycolate from Rhodococcus equi. Before cryopreservation, the sorted PBMC lost their CD14-expressing monocytes. No alpha-beta pairing information exists for these sequences. Only in-frame clones appear in the TCRdb table, and some are missing; sequencing was by immunoSEQ multiplex PCR. The sample holds roughly 92,000 clones, approximately 90% seen once. The J segment lost 5 bases and the V segment lost 4 bases, leaving 8 bases of the junction unmatched. There are 17 residues in the CDR3. Germline V gene lookup returns CDR1 SNHLY and CDR2 FYNNEI.

The sequenced sample was CD1b-GMM tetramer-negative cells sorted from PBMCs. This TCR was recovered from an adult woman with latent tuberculosis. The V and J genes are TRBV2 and TRBJ2-2; 12 bases line up with TRBD2. CDR3 loop: CASSVLASGGATGELFF. CDR3 in DNA: TGTGCCAGCAGTGTATTGGCTAGCGGGGGGGCAACCGGGGAGCTGTTTTTT.